Here is one T cell receptor (beta chain) with its context. The sample is drawn from a study of T cell changes during pregnancy in multiple sclerosis. The data were produced by immunoSEQ multiplex PCR, yet TCRdb's version contains in-frame clones alone and is incomplete. The data show fewer than 100,000 clones, 89% seen once. The material was peripheral blood, obtained before pregnancy. The source of this sequence is a female donor with multiple sclerosis, enrolled in a pregnancy study.

The CDR3 sequence: CASSLSGGGLGDTQYF. As DNA, the CDR3 is TGTGCCAGCAGTTTATCGGGGGGGGGCCTCGGAGATACGCAGTATTTT. The chain links TRBV27 to TRBJ2-3; tentatively, D is TRBD2 (7 bases). CDR1 is MNHEY, CDR2 SMNVEV, per germline (reference sequence). V shed 0 bases and J shed 5 bases, with 15 bases lying between them. The CDR3 loop spans 16 amino acids.